This TCR beta chain is from a study of beta chain features in type 1 diabetes. There was one heparinised blood draw per donor, averaging around 100 mL. Broader study findings: Shorter TCRB CDR3s, moderately but significantly so, marked every one of the four CD4+ subsets in Type 1 diabetes patients.

The sequenced template was cDNA made from the entire isolated RNA. Naive, central memory and regulatory T cell samples averaged about 3.57 million reads. TCRdb's copy holds only in-frame clones and misses some; the assay was immunoSEQ multiplex PCR. Among roughly 50,000 clones listed, 35% to 50% were seen once. About this clone itself: Antigen specificity is unknown.

V was trimmed by 6 bases and J by 8 bases, leaving 16 bases between them. The germline gives CDR1 SGHTA, CDR2 FQGTGA. The CDR3 runs 13 residues. The specimen was Tregs from blood. The TCR sequence derives from a man aged 30-40 years with type 1 diabetes. The V call is TRBV7-3, the J call TRBJ1-2; D is perhaps TRBD1 (5 bases). CDR3 nucleotides: TGTGCCAGCAGTTATCAGGAGGGACGCGGCTACACCTTC. It encodes CASSYQEGRGYTF.